This T cell receptor beta chain derives from a study of blood T cell repertoires in COVID-19 (dated by TCRdb to about 2020). About the full investigation: Samples from collaborators originated in the United States, Italy and Spain and spanned both the acute and convalescent phases of COVID-19. The prospective study material was composed of cDNA or gDNA derived from T cells, B-cell-depleted T cells, or PBMCs. Samples came from the ongoing ImmuneRACE study (first 160 participants) plus 1,254 subjects from 6 global collaborators. Nearly every sample came with metadata listing a de-identified subject ID, COVID-19 status, age in years and sex. The repertoires were released in a freely available public database meant as a resource for research on the immune response to SARS-CoV-2. The dataset comprised deeply sampled blood TCRbeta repertoires from subjects exposed to, actively infected with, or recovered from COVID-19. Where available, HLA class I and class II types were obtained from metadata supplied by the sample provider rather than from assay-based typing.

There are 10 amino acids in the CDR3, from cysteine to phenylalanine inclusive. Only CDR3 DNA is held: 30 bases, read in frame from base 1. From a lookup of the germline V gene (reference sequence), CDR1 and CDR2 are GTSNPN and SVGIG. V and J lose 7 bases and 8 bases, and a span of 11 bases separates them. What the research found in general, with its limitations: The quantity of clinical and demographic metadata differed by source and by participant and was supplied without curation.

The immunoSEQ Assay, a bias-controlled multiplex PCR, was used to amplify TCRbeta CDR3 regions from genomic DNA. Turning to the authors' computational methods: Within the assay, amplification of reference gene primers was used to estimate how many nucleated cells each sample contained. To quantify the absolute abundance of each unique TCRbeta CDR3 rearrangement, sequence reads were collapsed and filtered. For each sample, productive Simpson clonality was calculated as the square root of Simpson's diversity index over productive rearrangements. This immuneACCESS table, as held by TCRdb, lists in-frame sequences with V and J called but not all clones. Of the missing ones, under half trace to an unresolved V gene in checked studies; the others have no known cause. The DNA gave D and trimming, while V, J and clone size come from that table. In all, the sample holds fewer than 110,000 clones, and 84% of those were seen once. The ten most abundant clones make up approximately 12% of the sample.

On this clone: The specificity of this receptor is unknown. No base quality information exists; no much larger clone differs at one position.

Each collaborating institution followed its own protocols to collect whole blood in K2EDTA tubes. Collaborator samples were shipped for TCRbeta analysis as frozen whole blood, isolated PBMCs, or DNA extracted from either sample type. The sequenced sample consisted of peripheral blood. The TCR originated in a human donor in a cohort sampled during active COVID-19. The rearrangement joined TRBV30 to TRBJ1-1, with no reliable assignment of the D segment. The DNA sequence follows: TGTGCCTCCTACCCGGGGGAAGCTTTCTTT. Its translation reads: CASYPGEAFF.